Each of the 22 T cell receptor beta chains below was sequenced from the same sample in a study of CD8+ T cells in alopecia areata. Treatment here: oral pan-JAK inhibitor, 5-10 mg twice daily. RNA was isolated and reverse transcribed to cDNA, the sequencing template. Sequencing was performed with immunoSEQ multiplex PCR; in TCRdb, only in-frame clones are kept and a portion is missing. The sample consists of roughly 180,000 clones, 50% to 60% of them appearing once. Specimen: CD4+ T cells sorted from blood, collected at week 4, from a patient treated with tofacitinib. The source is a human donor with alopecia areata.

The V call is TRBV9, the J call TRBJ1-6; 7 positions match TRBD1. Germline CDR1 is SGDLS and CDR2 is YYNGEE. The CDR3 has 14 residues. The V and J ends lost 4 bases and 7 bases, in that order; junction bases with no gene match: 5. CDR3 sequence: CASSLQGGNSPLHF. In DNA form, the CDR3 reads TGTGCCAGCAGCCTTCAGGGGGGGAATTCACCCCTCCACTTT.

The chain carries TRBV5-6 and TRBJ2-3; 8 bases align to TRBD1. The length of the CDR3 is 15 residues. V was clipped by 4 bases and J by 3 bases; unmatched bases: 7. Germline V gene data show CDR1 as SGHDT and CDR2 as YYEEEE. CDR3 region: CASSRQGLGTDTQYF. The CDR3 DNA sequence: TGTGCCAGCAGCCGACAGGGGCTGGGGACAGATACGCAGTATTTT.

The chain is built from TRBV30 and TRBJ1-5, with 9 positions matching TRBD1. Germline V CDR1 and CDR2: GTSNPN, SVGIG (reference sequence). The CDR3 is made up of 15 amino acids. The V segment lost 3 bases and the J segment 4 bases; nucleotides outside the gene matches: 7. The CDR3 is CAWSPRGTGNQPQHF. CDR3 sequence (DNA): TGTGCCTGGAGCCCCAGAGGGACAGGGAATCAGCCCCAGCATTTT. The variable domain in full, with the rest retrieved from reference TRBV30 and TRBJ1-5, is SQTIHQWPATLVQPVGSPLSLECTVEGTSNPNLYWYRQAAGRGLQLLFYSVGIGQISSEVPQNLSASRPQDRQFILSSKKLLLSDSGFYLCAWSPRGTGNQPQHFGDGTRLSIL.

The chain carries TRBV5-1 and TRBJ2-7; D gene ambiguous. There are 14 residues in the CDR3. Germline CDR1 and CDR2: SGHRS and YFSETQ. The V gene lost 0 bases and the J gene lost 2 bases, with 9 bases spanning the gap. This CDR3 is CASSLDLAPYEQYF. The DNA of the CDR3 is TGCGCCAGCAGCTTGGACTTGGCGCCCTACGAGCAGTACTTC.

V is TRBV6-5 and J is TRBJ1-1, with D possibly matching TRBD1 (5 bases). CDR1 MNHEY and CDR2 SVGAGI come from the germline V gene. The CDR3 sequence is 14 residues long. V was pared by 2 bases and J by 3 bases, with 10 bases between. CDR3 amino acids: CASSYRGGYTEAFF. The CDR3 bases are TGTGCCAGCAGTTACCGTGGGGGGTACACTGAAGCTTTCTTT.

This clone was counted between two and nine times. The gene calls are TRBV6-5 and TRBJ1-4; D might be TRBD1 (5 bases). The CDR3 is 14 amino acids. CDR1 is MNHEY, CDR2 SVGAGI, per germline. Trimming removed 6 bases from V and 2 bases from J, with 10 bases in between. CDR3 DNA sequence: TGTGCCAGCAGCAGGGTCCGGACTAATGAAAAACTGTTTTTT. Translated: CASSRVRTNEKLFF.

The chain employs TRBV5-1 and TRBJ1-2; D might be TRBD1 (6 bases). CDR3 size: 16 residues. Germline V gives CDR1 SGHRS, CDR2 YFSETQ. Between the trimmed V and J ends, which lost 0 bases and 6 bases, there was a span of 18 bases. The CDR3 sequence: CASSLEPHTGRDGYTF. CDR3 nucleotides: TGCGCCAGCAGCTTGGAGCCTCACACAGGGAGGGATGGCTACACCTTC.

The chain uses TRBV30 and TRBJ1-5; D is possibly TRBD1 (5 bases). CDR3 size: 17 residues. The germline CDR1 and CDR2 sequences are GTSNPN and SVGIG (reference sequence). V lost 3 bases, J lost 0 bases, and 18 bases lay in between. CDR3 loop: CAWRSPQAVGSNQPQHF. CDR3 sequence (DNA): TGTGCCTGGAGATCCCCACAGGCGGTCGGTAGCAATCAGCCCCAGCATTTT.

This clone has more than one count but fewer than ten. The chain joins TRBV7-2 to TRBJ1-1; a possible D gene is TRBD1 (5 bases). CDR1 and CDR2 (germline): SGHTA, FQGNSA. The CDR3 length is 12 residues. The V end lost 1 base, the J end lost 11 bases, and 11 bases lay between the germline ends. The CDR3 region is CASSLEYRPAFF. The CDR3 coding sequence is TGTGCCAGCAGCTTAGAATACAGGCCGGCTTTCTTT.

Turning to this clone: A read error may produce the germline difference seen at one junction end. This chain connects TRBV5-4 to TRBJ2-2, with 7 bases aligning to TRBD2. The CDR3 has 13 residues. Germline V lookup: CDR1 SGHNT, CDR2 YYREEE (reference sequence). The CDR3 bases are TGCGCCAGCAGCTCGGGGGGAGCCGGGGAGCTGTTTTTT. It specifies CASSSGGAGELFF.

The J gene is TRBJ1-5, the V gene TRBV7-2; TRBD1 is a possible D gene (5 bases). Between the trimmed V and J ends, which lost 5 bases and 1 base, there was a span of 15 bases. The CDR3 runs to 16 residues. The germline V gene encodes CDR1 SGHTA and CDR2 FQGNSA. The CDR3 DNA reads TGTGCCAGCAGCCCCCGGCAGGGAGTAAGCAATCAGCCCCAGCATTTT. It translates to CASSPRQGVSNQPQHF.

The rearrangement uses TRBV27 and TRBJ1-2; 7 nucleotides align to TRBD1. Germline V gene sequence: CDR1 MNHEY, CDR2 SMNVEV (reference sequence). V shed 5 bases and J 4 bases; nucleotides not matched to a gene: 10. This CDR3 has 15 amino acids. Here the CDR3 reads CASSPSTGATYGYTF. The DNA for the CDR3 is TGTGCCAGCAGTCCATCTACAGGGGCCACCTATGGCTACACCTTC.

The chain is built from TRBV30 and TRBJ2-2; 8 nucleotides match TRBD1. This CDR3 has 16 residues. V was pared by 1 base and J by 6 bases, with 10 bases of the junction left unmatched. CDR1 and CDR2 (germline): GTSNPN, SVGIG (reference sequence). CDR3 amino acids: CAWSASSPGGAGELFF. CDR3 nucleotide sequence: TGTGCCTGGAGTGCATCCAGTCCAGGGGGCGCCGGGGAGCTGTTTTTT.

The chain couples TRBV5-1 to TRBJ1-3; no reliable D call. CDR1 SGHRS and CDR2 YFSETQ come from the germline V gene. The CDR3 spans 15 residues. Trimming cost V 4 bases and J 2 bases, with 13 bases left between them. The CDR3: CASSPSLGAGNTIYF. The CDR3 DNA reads TGCGCCAGCAGCCCTTCACTTGGTGCTGGAAACACCATATATTTT.

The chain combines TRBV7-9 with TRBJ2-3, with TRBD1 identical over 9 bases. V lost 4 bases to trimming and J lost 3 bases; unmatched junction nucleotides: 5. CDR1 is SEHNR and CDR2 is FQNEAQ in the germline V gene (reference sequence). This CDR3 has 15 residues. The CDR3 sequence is CASSSMGQGTDTQYF. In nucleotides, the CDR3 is TGTGCCAGCAGCTCCATGGGACAGGGAACAGATACGCAGTATTTT.

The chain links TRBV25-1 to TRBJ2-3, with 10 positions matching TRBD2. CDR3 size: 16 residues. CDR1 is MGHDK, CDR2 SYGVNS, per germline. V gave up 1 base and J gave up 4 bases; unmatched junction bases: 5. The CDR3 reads CASSEWTSGGADTQYF. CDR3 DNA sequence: TGTGCCAGCAGTGAATGGACTAGCGGCGGGGCAGATACGCAGTATTTT.

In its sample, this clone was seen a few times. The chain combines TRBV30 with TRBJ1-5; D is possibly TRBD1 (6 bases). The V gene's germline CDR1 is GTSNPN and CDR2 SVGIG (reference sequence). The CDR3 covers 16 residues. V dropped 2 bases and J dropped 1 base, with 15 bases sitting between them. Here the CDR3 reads CAWSRGGPASNQPQHF. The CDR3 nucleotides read TGTGCCTGGAGTCGAGGGGGTCCAGCAAGCAATCAGCCCCAGCATTTT.

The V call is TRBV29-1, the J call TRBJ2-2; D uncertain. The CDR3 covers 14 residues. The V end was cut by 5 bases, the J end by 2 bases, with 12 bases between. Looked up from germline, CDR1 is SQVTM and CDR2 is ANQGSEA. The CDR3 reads CSVIIQLNTGELFF. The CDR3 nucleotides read TGCAGCGTTATAATCCAGCTTAACACCGGGGAGCTGTTTTTT.

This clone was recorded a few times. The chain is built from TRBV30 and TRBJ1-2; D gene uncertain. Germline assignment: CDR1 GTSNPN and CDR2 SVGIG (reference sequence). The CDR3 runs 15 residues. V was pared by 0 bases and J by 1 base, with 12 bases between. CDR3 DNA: TGTGCCTGGAGTGTACGATTGGAGGATAACTATGGCTACACCTTC. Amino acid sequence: CAWSVRLEDNYGYTF.

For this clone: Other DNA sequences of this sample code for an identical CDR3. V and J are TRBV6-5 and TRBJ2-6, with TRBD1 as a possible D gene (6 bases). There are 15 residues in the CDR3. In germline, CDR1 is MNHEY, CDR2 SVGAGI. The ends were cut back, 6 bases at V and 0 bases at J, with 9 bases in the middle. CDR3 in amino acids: CASSRQVSGANVLTF. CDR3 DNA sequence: TGTGCCAGCAGCCGACAGGTCTCTGGGGCCAACGTCCTGACTTTC.

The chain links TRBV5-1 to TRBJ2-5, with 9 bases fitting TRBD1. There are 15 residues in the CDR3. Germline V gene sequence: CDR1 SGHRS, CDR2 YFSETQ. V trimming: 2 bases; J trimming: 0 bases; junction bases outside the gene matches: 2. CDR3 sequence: CASSLGDRDQETQYF. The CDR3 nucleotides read TGCGCCAGCAGCTTAGGGGACAGGGACCAAGAGACCCAGTACTTC. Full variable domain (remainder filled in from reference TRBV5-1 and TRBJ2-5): KAGVTQTPRYLIKTRGQQVTLSCSPISGHRSVSWYQQTPGQGLQFLFEYFSETQRNKGNFPGRFSGRQFSNSRSEMNVSTLELGDSALYLCASSLGDRDQETQYFGPGTRLLVL.

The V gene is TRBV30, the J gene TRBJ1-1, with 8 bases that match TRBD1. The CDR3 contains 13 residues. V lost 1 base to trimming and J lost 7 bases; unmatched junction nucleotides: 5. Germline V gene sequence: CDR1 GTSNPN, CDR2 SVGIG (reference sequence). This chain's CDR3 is CAWSGTGLGEAFF. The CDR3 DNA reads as TGTGCCTGGAGTGGGACAGGGTTAGGTGAAGCTTTCTTT. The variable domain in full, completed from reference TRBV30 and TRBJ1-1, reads SQTIHQWPATLVQPVGSPLSLECTVEGTSNPNLYWYRQAAGRGLQLLFYSVGIGQISSEVPQNLSASRPQDRQFILSSKKLLLSDSGFYLCAWSGTGLGEAFFGQGTRLTVV.